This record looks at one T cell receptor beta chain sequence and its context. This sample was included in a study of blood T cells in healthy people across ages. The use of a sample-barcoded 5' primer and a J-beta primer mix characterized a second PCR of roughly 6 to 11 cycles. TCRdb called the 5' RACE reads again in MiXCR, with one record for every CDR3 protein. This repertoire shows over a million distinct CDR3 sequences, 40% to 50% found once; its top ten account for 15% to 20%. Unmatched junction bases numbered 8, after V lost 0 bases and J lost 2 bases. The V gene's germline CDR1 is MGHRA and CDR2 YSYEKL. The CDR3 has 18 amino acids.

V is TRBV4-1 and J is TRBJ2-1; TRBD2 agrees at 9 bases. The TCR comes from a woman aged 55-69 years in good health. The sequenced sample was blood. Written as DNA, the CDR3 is TGCGCCAGCAGCCAAGAGATTAGCGGGAGCCAAACCTACAATGAGCAGTTCTTC. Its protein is CASSQEISGSQTYNEQFF.